The 2 T cell receptor beta chains in this list originate from one sample, sequenced in a study of CD8 T cell repertoires and HIV-1 epitope variants. Some clones are missing from TCRdb's copy, which holds only in-frame ones; the method was immunoSEQ multiplex PCR. This table has roughly 7,000 clones, around three fifths appearing once. The antigens for these receptors are not known. Sequencing was done on a sample of cultured CD8+ T cells derived from PBMCs. These receptors all stem from a male donor with HIV.

The genes are TRBV14 and TRBJ2-5; no definite D call. V was shortened by 2 bases and J by 4 bases, with 11 bases between the two germline ends. This CDR3 is 14 amino acids long. Germline CDR1 SGHDN, CDR2 FVKESK. The CDR3 DNA reads as TGTGCCAGCAGCCAATTCTACCGGGTAGAGACCCAGTACTTC. This gives the protein CASSQFYRVETQYF. The full variable domain, in which reference TRBV14 and TRBJ2-5 provide the parts outside the CDR3, is EAGVTQFPSHSVIEKGQTVTLRCDPISGHDNLYWYRRVMGKEIKFLLHFVKESKQDESGMPNNRFLAERTGGTYSTLKVQPAELEDSGVYFCASSQFYRVETQYFGPGTRLLVL.

The rearrangement uses TRBV2 and TRBJ1-3, with D possibly TRBD1 on 5 matching bases. Trimming removed 4 bases at V and 0 bases at J, with 10 bases between. The V gene's germline CDR1 is SNHLY and CDR2 FYNNEI. This CDR3 has 15 residues. The CDR3 DNA sequence: TGTGCCAGCAGTGGAGAGGGGTACTCTGGAAACACCATATATTTT. This gives the protein CASSGEGYSGNTIYF.